The 24 T cell receptor beta chains below come from one sample, sequenced in a study of T-cell reconstitution after alpha-beta-depleted transplantation in children. During its preparation, the TCRbeta library received unique molecular identifiers. TCRdb fed the PCR reads into MiXCR, producing one record per CDR3 protein. The sample carries approximately 800,000 distinct CDR3 sequences, 15% to 20% recorded once. Sample: PBMCs, mostly from graft donor cells, taken 360 days after TCRalphabeta/CD19-depleted stem cell transplant. These receptors all come from a male patient under 18 who had a stem cell transplant for acute lymphoblastic leukemia, so the T cells may come from the graft donor.

This clonotype was counted between two and nine times. V gene TRBV7-8 combines with J gene TRBJ2-1; tentative D call: TRBD2 (5 bases). Germline V gene lookup returns CDR1 SGHVS and CDR2 FQNEAQ. The CDR3 length is 17 residues. V dropped 3 bases and J dropped 0 bases, with 15 bases sitting between them. Here the CDR3 DNA reads TGTGCCAGCAGCTTGAACAGCGGACGGTTCTCCTACAATGAGCAGTTCTTC. Protein sequence: CASSLNSGRFSYNEQFF.

This clonotype has more than one count but fewer than ten. This chain uses TRBV29-1 with TRBJ2-1, with D maybe TRBD2 (5 bases). The CDR3 is made up of 13 amino acids. CDR1 SQVTM and CDR2 ANQGSEA come from the germline V gene. Trimming left V 7 bases short and J 7 bases short, with 17 bases between. The CDR3 reads CSERVPESNEQFF. In DNA, the CDR3 is TGCAGCGAGAGGGTTCCAGAATCGAATGAGCAGTTCTTC.

There are many counts of this clonotype. The CDR3 here is CASSQLRTTYAYNEQFF. CDR3 nucleotides: TGTGCCAGCAGCCAACTTCGGACAACCTACGCCTACAATGAGCAGTTCTTC. The chain couples TRBV4-2 to TRBJ2-1; TRBD1 is a possible D gene (5 bases). The CDR3 totals 17 residues. CDR1 and CDR2 (germline): LGHNA, YNFKEQ. V dropped 2 bases and J dropped 2 bases, with 16 bases sitting between them.

The chain has TRBV27 and TRBJ2-5, with 8 bases lining up with TRBD1. After removal of 6 bases from V and 5 bases from J, the junction contained 8 bases not matched to a gene. Germline V lookup: CDR1 MNHEY, CDR2 SMNVEV (reference sequence). This CDR3 is built from 14 residues. The CDR3 coding sequence is TGTGCCAGCAGAACCAGGGGGCCGGGTGAGACCCAGTACTTC. This encodes CASRTRGPGETQYF.

In this sample, this clonotype turned up a few times. The chain couples TRBV20-1 to TRBJ2-4; D is perhaps TRBD1 (6 bases). CDR3 length equals 14 residues. V lost 4 bases, J lost 8 bases, and 18 bases lay in between. Germline V gene sequence: CDR1 DFQATT, CDR2 SNEGSKA (reference sequence). CDR3 region: CSATYGTLGDIQYF. In nucleotides, the CDR3 is TGCAGTGCTACCTATGGGACATTGGGCGACATTCAGTACTTC.

This clonotype was seen a few times. The chain combines TRBV20-1 with TRBJ2-7; the D is unclear. The CDR3 extends over 13 amino acids. From germline, CDR1 is DFQATT and CDR2 SNEGSKA (reference sequence). The germline V and J ends were trimmed by 2 bases and 3 bases, with 11 bases remaining between them. The CDR3 bases are TGCAGTGCTAGACTACACCCAGGCTACGAGCAGTACTTC. It codes for CSARLHPGYEQYF.

This clonotype was counted at least ten times. The CDR3 sequence: CGEGQDLRLGNEQYF. Written as DNA, the CDR3 is TGTGGCGAGGGGCAGGACCTACGCCTGGGGAACGAGCAGTACTTC. V gene TRBV12-3 or TRBV12-4 combines with J gene TRBJ2-7; D may correspond to TRBD1 or TRBD2 (5 bases each). CDR3 length: 15 residues.

This rearrangement joins TRBV27 to TRBJ2-7, with D perhaps matching TRBD2 (6 bases). The CDR3 is 13 amino acids. The germline V gene has CDR1 MNHEY and CDR2 SMNVEV (reference sequence). Between the trimmed V and J ends, which lost 2 bases and 6 bases, there was a span of 11 bases. The DNA for the CDR3 is TGTGCCAGCAGTTTACGTTGGGGAGGCGAGCAGTACTTC. Translating it yields CASSLRWGGEQYF.

This clonotype was counted at least ten times. The V and J genes are TRBV7-2 and TRBJ2-3; TRBD2 aligns across 9 bases. Germline V gene sequence: CDR1 SGHTA, CDR2 FQGNSA. The CDR3 covers 17 residues. The trim removed 4 bases at V and 7 bases at J, leaving 15 bases unmatched. The CDR3 protein is CASSWGLTSGAINTQYF. The CDR3 DNA reads as TGTGCCAGCAGCTGGGGACTGACTAGCGGAGCCATAAATACGCAGTATTTT. The whole variable domain, remainder taken from reference TRBV7-2 and TRBJ2-3, is GAGVSQSPSNKVTEKGKDVELRCDPISGHTALYWYRQSLGQGLEFLIYFQGNSAPDKSGLPSDRFSAERTGGSVSTLTIQRTQQEDSAVYLCASSWGLTSGAINTQYFGPGTRLTVL.

The V and J genes are TRBV3-1 and TRBJ2-7; D remains ambiguous. Germline V CDR1 and CDR2: LGHDT, YNNKEL (reference sequence). CDR3 size: 14 residues. Trimming pared 0 bases from V and 3 bases from J, leaving 9 bases between. The CDR3 DNA is TGTGCCAGCAGCCAAGATCCTAGTAGCTACGAGCAGTACTTC. Protein sequence: CASSQDPSSYEQYF.

The rearrangement links TRBV13 to TRBJ1-2; 9 bases fit TRBD1. With V trimmed by 5 bases and J by 4 bases, 5 bases remained unmatched. In germline, CDR1 is PRHDT, CDR2 FYEKMQ (reference sequence). This CDR3 region has 14 residues. The CDR3 region has the DNA TGTGCCAGCAGCCCGCGGGGACAGGGCTATGGCTACACCTTC. Translating gives CASSPRGQGYGYTF.

The J gene is TRBJ2-7, the V gene TRBV27; D might be TRBD1 (6 bases). Germline assignment: CDR1 MNHEY and CDR2 SMNVEV (reference sequence). This CDR3 is built from 13 residues. V gave up 9 bases and J gave up 3 bases, with 15 bases separating them. CDR3 region: CASGTHRFYEQYF. CDR3 nucleotides: TGTGCCAGTGGGACACACCGGTTCTACGAGCAGTACTTC.

This clonotype was recorded a few times. V is TRBV21-1 and J is TRBJ2-7; the listed D gene, TRBD1, was not tested against the DNA. TRBV21-1 is labeled a pseudogene. The CDR3 is 15 residues long. Written as DNA, the CDR3 is TGTGCCAGCAGCAAAGGTTGGACAGGGGGGATCGAGCAGTACTTC. Translation gives CASSKGWTGGIEQYF.

This clonotype was counted between two and nine times. The rearrangement links TRBV24-1 to TRBJ2-7; D may correspond to TRBD1 or TRBD2 (5 bases each). The V gene's germline CDR1 is KGHDR and CDR2 SFDVKD. The CDR3 loop spans 13 amino acids. Trimming removed 12 bases from V and 0 bases from J, with 14 bases in between. CDR3 residues: CAPGTESSYEQYF. For the CDR3, the DNA is TGTGCCCCAGGGACGGAGAGCTCCTACGAGCAGTACTTC.

There are a few counts of this clonotype. V gene TRBV29-1 combines with J gene TRBJ1-2, with 8 bases matching TRBD1. In germline, CDR1 is SQVTM, CDR2 ANQGSEA. With V trimmed by 1 base and J by 1 base, 5 bases remained unmatched. The CDR3 covers 15 residues. CDR3 in DNA: TGCAGCGTTGAAGGGGCAGGGGGCCATAACTATGGCTACACCTTC. It translates to CSVEGAGGHNYGYTF.

This clonotype appeared a few times. V usage is TRBV18 and J usage is TRBJ2-5; TRBD1 might be the D (6 bases). Trimming removed 8 bases at V and 5 bases at J, with 15 bases between. Germline CDR1 KGHSH, CDR2 LQKENI. This CDR3 is 13 amino acids long. The CDR3 nucleotides are TGTGCCAGCGAGCGACAGGTCCGGGAGACCCAGTACTTC. Its protein product is CASERQVRETQYF.

The DNA for the CDR3 is TGTGCCAGCAGTTACTCGGGGACAGACTATGGCTACACCTTC. Protein sequence: CASSYSGTDYGYTF. The J gene is TRBJ1-2, the V gene TRBV6-5; 7 nucleotides match TRBD1. CDR3 length equals 14 residues. Trimming removed 0 bases from V and 3 bases from J; junction bases left unmatched: 1. Germline assignment: CDR1 MNHEY and CDR2 SVGAGI.

This clonotype was picked up a small number of times. The J gene is TRBJ2-3, the V gene TRBV5-1; D is uncertain. This CDR3 is built from 13 residues. V gave up 2 bases and J gave up 5 bases, with 9 bases separating them. Looked up from germline, CDR1 is SGHRS and CDR2 is YFSETQ. CDR3 bases: TGCGCCAGCAGCTTTGCCGCTCAAGATACGCAGTATTTT. Translation: CASSFAAQDTQYF.

A few counts support this clonotype. The rearrangement joins TRBV5-5 to TRBJ1-5; TRBD1 aligns across 7 bases. Germline trimming cut 0 bases from V and 7 bases from J; bases unmatched to any gene: 7. The CDR3 is made up of 15 amino acids. Germline values: CDR1 SGHKS, CDR2 YYEKEE (reference sequence). CDR3 sequence reads: CASSLVSGGEQPQHF. CDR3 nucleotides: TGTGCCAGCAGCTTGGTTTCAGGGGGGGAACAGCCCCAGCATTTT.

In its sample, this clonotype was seen a few times. The chain joins TRBV29-1 to TRBJ2-7; D not resolved. This CDR3 spans 12 amino acids. V lost 4 bases, J lost 9 bases, and 16 bases lay in between. The germline V gene has CDR1 SQVTM and CDR2 ANQGSEA. The CDR3: CSVVGFESVQYF. CDR3 nucleotide sequence: TGCAGCGTTGTAGGGTTCGAAAGCGTGCAGTACTTC.

This clonotype was observed at least ten times. This rearrangement joins TRBV11-3 to TRBJ2-1; 13 bases match TRBD2. Germline-derived CDR1 and CDR2 are SGHNT and YENEEA. The CDR3 has 17 residues. The V segment lost 0 bases and the J segment 7 bases; nucleotides outside the gene matches: 6. This chain's CDR3 is CASSLDWTSGRVNEQFF. CDR3 nucleotides: TGTGCCAGCAGCTTAGATTGGACTAGCGGGAGAGTTAATGAGCAGTTCTTC.

This clonotype was counted between two and nine times. The chain carries TRBV12-3 or TRBV12-4 and TRBJ2-2; D call uncertain. The CDR3 is 15 amino acids. Deletions cut 7 bases from V and 0 bases from J, with 12 bases between. DNA for the CDR3: TGTGCCAGCACCCCCGGGCCCTCGAACACCGGGGAGCTGTTTTTT. Translation gives CASTPGPSNTGELFF.

In its sample, this clonotype was seen a few times. The genes are TRBV5-1 and TRBJ2-7; TRBD1 aligns across 7 bases. The CDR3 is made up of 16 amino acids. Trimming removed 5 bases from V and 2 bases from J; junction bases left unmatched: 13. Germline values: CDR1 SGHRS, CDR2 YFSETQ. The CDR3 loop reads CASRRTGEGAAYEQYF. In nucleotides, the CDR3 is TGCGCCAGCAGACGTACAGGGGAAGGGGCGGCCTACGAGCAGTACTTC.

The count of this clonotype is one. This chain uses TRBV23-1 with TRBJ2-7; 9 nucleotides align to TRBD1. TRBV23-1 is assigned to the ORF class and has an uncertain function. The ends lost 1 base at V and 2 bases at J; junction bases unmatched: 9. The CDR3 is 17 residues long. The CDR3 bases are TGCGCCAGCAGTCAATTTTACCCGACAGGGGGGCCCTACGAGCAGTACTTC. As protein: CASSQFYPTGGPYEQYF.